One and the same sample provided the 6 T cell receptor beta chains below, sequenced in a study of T-cell reconstitution after alpha-beta-depleted transplantation in children. Using unique molecular identifiers, the investigators prepared the TCRbeta library. MiXCR, run by TCRdb on the PCR reads, gives a single entry per CDR3 protein. The sample has about 460,000 distinct CDR3 sequences, around 13% seen once. The sequencing used PBMCs from the stem cell graft donor, collected from the stem cell graft. Receptors were obtained from a human donor who donated a stem cell graft to a child with combined immunodeficiency.

This sequence joins TRBV11-2 and TRBJ2-3; D is unclear. Germline values: CDR1 SGHAT, CDR2 FQNNGV. This CDR3 region has 17 residues. V shed 5 bases and J shed 2 bases, with 20 bases lying between them. The CDR3 sequence: CASSRGFVAAHTDTQYF. CDR3 in DNA: TGTGCCAGCAGCCGAGGTTTTGTTGCTGCCCACACAGATACGCAGTATTTT.

The sample holds a few counts of this clonotype. The chain is built from TRBV7-3 and TRBJ2-2; D may be TRBD1 or TRBD2 (6 bases each). V dropped 3 bases and J dropped 7 bases, with 12 bases sitting between them. The germline CDR1 and CDR2 sequences are SGHTA and FQGTGA. The length of the CDR3 is 14 residues. This CDR3 is CASSFRGGGGELFF. The CDR3, as DNA: TGTGCCAGCAGCTTCAGGGGAGGAGGCGGGGAGCTGTTTTTT.

J is TRBJ1-4 and V is TRBV7-2; D is ambiguous. Germline CDR1 is SGHTA and CDR2 is FQGNSA. V dropped 6 bases and J dropped 4 bases, with 9 bases sitting between them. The CDR3 has 13 residues. The DNA for the CDR3 is TGTGCCAGCAGTCAACCGATTAATGAAAAACTGTTTTTT. It codes for CASSQPINEKLFF.

This clonotype has more than one count but fewer than ten. This chain connects TRBV28 to TRBJ1-4; the D gene is possibly TRBD1 (5 bases). CDR1 MDHEN and CDR2 SYDVKM come from the germline V gene. V lost 8 bases, J lost 0 bases, and 13 bases lay in between. CDR3 length: 15 residues. The chain's CDR3 is CASGGVSATNEKLFF. The CDR3 nucleotides are TGTGCCAGCGGGGGGGTGTCGGCAACTAATGAAAAACTGTTTTTT. Complete variable domain (other parts from reference TRBV28 and TRBJ1-4): DVKVTQSSRYLVKRTGEKVFLECVQDMDHENMFWYRQDPGLGLRLIYFSYDVKMKEKGDIPEGYSVSREKKERFSLILESASTNQTSMYLCASGGVSATNEKLFFGSGTQLSVL.

This clonotype was detected only a few times. DNA for the CDR3: TGTGCCAGCAGCCAAGGAAAACAGCGGGGGAGCCAAGAGACCCAGTACTTC. Amino acid sequence: CASSQGKQRGSQETQYF. V usage is TRBV4-2 and J usage is TRBJ2-5, with 8 bases lining up with TRBD2. The J segment lost 1 base and the V segment lost 1 base, leaving 8 bases of the junction unmatched. Germline lookup yields CDR1 LGHNA and CDR2 YNFKEQ. This CDR3 has 17 residues.

This clonotype appeared a few times. This chain connects TRBV5-1 to TRBJ2-3; D is ambiguous. CDR3 size: 15 residues. The V gene's germline CDR1 is SGHRS and CDR2 YFSETQ. Trimming cost V 0 bases and J 2 bases, with 10 bases left between them. Here the CDR3 reads CASSLALAVTDTQYF. The CDR3 DNA reads as TGCGCCAGCAGCTTGGCGCTTGCGGTCACAGATACGCAGTATTTT.